A single T cell receptor (beta chain) is shown here with its context. One base away lies a much larger clone, so this may be a sequencing read error. This likely comes from a read error, as the CDR3 has no conserved phenylalanine or tryptophan at its end. Trimming pared 3 bases from V and 2 bases from J, leaving 7 bases between. The CDR3 extends over 13 amino acids. Germline V gene sequence: CDR1 WSHSY, CDR2 SAAADI. This sample was taken from a study of early T cells in non-severe SARS-CoV-2 infection. MiXCR was run by TCRdb on the 5' RACE reads, yielding one entry per CDR3 protein. The sample comprises some 36,000 distinct CDR3 sequences, 5% to 6.5% of which are singletons, and around 5% rests with the top ten.

This TCR came from an adult who was a healthcare worker with PCR-confirmed SARS-CoV-2 infection or an uninfected control (not recorded which). V usage is TRBV10-2 and J usage is TRBJ1-1; D not certain. The sequenced sample was whole blood. The CDR3 here is CASSDWVNTEAFL. Here the CDR3 DNA reads TGCGCCAGCAGTGATTGGGTTAACACTGAAGCTTTCTTA.